This T cell receptor (beta chain) was profiled in a study of blood T cell repertoires in COVID-19. Study overall: Acute and convalescent COVID-19 samples came from the United States, Italy and Spain. Sources were T cells, B-cell-depleted T cells, or PBMCs; the material itself was cDNA or gDNA.

Points on this clone: Additional DNA sequences in this sample encode the identical CDR3.

TCRdb keeps only in-frame clones here, not all; method: immunoSEQ multiplex PCR. This sample carries 150,000 to 200,000 clones, about 85% of them seen once, and the ten largest clones take around 6%. The V end lost 0 bases, the J end lost 1 base, and 7 bases lay between the germline ends. The CDR3 extends over 15 amino acids. Germline V gene sequence: CDR1 LGHNA, CDR2 YNFKEQ. Seattle's cohort entered during active infection and was followed longitudinally. The sequence came from a woman aged 40 to 50 with COVID-19, enrolled during active disease. The V and J genes are TRBV4-2 and TRBJ1-5; D not resolved. Sequencing was performed on peripheral blood. The CDR3 nucleotides read TGTGCCAGCAGCCAAGAAGTACAAAGCAATCAGCCCCAGCATTTT. As protein: CASSQEVQSNQPQHF.